Below, 21 T cell receptor beta chains from the same sample are listed, as sequenced in a study of T cells in localized non-small cell lung cancer (TCRdb year 2020). The library was produced with the immunoSEQ multiplex PCR assay. TCRdb provides this immuneACCESS table in a form limited to in-frame rearrangements. Some clones are lacking; in checked studies, under half of them reflect an unresolved V gene, and why the rest are absent is not known. The sample yields about 130,000 clones; more than 70% were counted once. Around 1.7% of the sample is held by the ten biggest clonotypes. Sample: peripheral blood, taken before any cancer treatment. The receptors derive from a female donor aged 60 or older with stage I lung adenocarcinoma.

This clone showed up just a few times. V is TRBV4-1 and J is TRBJ2-7; tentatively, D is TRBD1 or TRBD2 (5 bases each). In germline, CDR1 is MGHRA, CDR2 YSYEKL. The CDR3 runs 15 residues. V lost 4 bases to trimming and J lost 0 bases, with 13 bases between them. Here the CDR3 reads CASSLNTGPSYEQYF. For the CDR3, the DNA is TGCGCCAGCAGCCTAAACACGGGGCCCTCCTACGAGCAGTACTTC.

The chain couples TRBV18 to TRBJ1-2, with a tentative D call TRBD1 (5 bases). The CDR3 is made up of 15 amino acids. Trimming removed 3 bases at V and 1 base at J, with 12 bases between. Looked up from germline, CDR1 is KGHSH and CDR2 is LQKENI. CDR3 DNA sequence: TGTGCCAGCTCACCGGGACGTAGAAATAACTATGGCTACACCTTC. This translates into CASSPGRRNNYGYTF.

The J gene is TRBJ2-1, the V gene TRBV15; 14 bases align to TRBD2. Germline loops: CDR1 LNHNV, CDR2 YYDKDF (reference sequence). Germline trimming cut 1 base from V and 7 bases from J; bases unmatched to any gene: 3. This CDR3 has 16 residues. This CDR3 is CATSRVRTSGRNEQFF. The CDR3 DNA is TGTGCCACCAGCAGAGTCCGGACTAGCGGGAGGAATGAGCAGTTCTTC.

The V and J genes are TRBV13 and TRBJ2-1, with 11 bases matching TRBD2. V shed 4 bases, J shed 3 bases, and the junction held 5 bases outside the gene matches. Germline assignment: CDR1 PRHDT and CDR2 FYEKMQ (reference sequence). The CDR3 extends over 16 amino acids. Here the CDR3 reads CASSSTSGSNYNEQFF. CDR3 DNA: TGTGCCAGCAGCTCCACTAGCGGGAGTAACTACAATGAGCAGTTCTTC.

This chain links TRBV7-3 with TRBJ2-1, with TRBD2 matching 10 bases. V lost 2 bases and J lost 9; bases outside the gene matches: 4. CDR3 length: 14 residues. The V gene's germline CDR1 is SGHTA and CDR2 FQGTGA. CDR3 residues: CASSLASSGGEQFF. The CDR3, as DNA: TGTGCCAGCAGCTTAGCGTCTAGCGGGGGTGAGCAGTTCTTC. The variable domain in full, completed from reference TRBV7-3 and TRBJ2-1, reads GAGVSQTPSNKVTEKGKYVELRCDPISGHTALYWYRQSLGQGPEFLIYFQGTGAADDSGLPNDRFFAVRPEGSVSTLKIQRTERGDSAVYLCASSLASSGGEQFFGPGTRLTVL.

The chain couples TRBV27 to TRBJ1-5; 8 bases align to TRBD1. The CDR3 contains 16 residues. Germline assignment: CDR1 MNHEY and CDR2 SMNVEV (reference sequence). Germline trimming cut 3 bases from V and 3 bases from J; bases unmatched to any gene: 7. The DNA of the CDR3 is TGTGCCAGCAGTTTGCAGGGGGCGGGCTACAATCAGCCCCAGCATTTT. Its protein is CASSLQGAGYNQPQHF.

V and J are TRBV7-9 and TRBJ2-1, with 8 bases lining up with TRBD1. This CDR3 comprises 14 residues. Germline values: CDR1 SEHNR, CDR2 FQNEAQ (reference sequence). The V gene end was trimmed by 3 bases and the J gene end by 7 bases; junction bases not matched to a gene: 5. CDR3: CASSLFRQGNEQFF. Here the CDR3 DNA reads TGTGCCAGCAGCTTGTTCAGACAGGGGAATGAGCAGTTCTTC.

The chain links TRBV7-9 to TRBJ1-2; D perhaps matches TRBD1 (5 bases). In germline, CDR1 is SEHNR, CDR2 FQNEAQ (reference sequence). The CDR3 loop spans 12 amino acids. V shed 3 bases and J shed 8 bases, with 10 bases lying between them. This CDR3 is CASSFGTIGYTF. In DNA, the CDR3 is TGTGCCAGCAGCTTTGGGACGATCGGCTACACCTTC.

V gene TRBV4-2 combines with J gene TRBJ2-3, with D possibly matching TRBD2 (6 bases). Germline lookup yields CDR1 LGHNA and CDR2 YNFKEQ. CDR3 length equals 18 residues. The germline V and J ends were trimmed by 3 bases and 6 bases, with 25 bases remaining between them. As DNA, the CDR3 is TGTGCCAGCAGCCAGGAGGGGAGCGGGCTAGCCGGGCTGGATACGCAGTATTTT. Amino acid sequence: CASSQEGSGLAGLDTQYF.

V is TRBV28 and J is TRBJ2-3, with 10 bases matching TRBD2. J was trimmed by 3 bases and V by 8 bases; bases with no gene match: 17. The CDR3 is 18 residues long. Germline V gene data show CDR1 as MDHEN and CDR2 as SYDVKM. Here the CDR3 DNA reads TGTGCCAGCCCACCACCTTGGGAGCGGGAGGGCAATACAGATACGCAGTATTTT. The encoded protein is CASPPPWEREGNTDTQYF.

This chain uses TRBV7-9 with TRBJ2-1; D unresolved. Germline CDR1 SEHNR, CDR2 FQNEAQ (reference sequence). CDR3 length: 11 residues. V lost 1 base and J 10 bases, leaving 5 bases between the germline ends. Here the CDR3 reads CASSLDREQFF. The CDR3, as DNA: TGTGCCAGCAGCTTAGATCGGGAGCAGTTCTTC. Full variable domain (missing parts from reference TRBV7-9 and TRBJ2-1): DTGVSQNPRHKITKRGQNVTFRCDPISEHNRLYWYRQTLGQGPEFLTYFQNEAQLEKSRLLSDRFSAERPKGSFSTLEIQRTEQGDSAMYLCASSLDREQFFGPGTRLTVL.

This chain links TRBV5-4 with TRBJ1-3; D may be TRBD1 (5 bases). The V gene's germline CDR1 is SGHNT and CDR2 YYREEE (reference sequence). The CDR3 length is 14 residues. The ends were cut back, 9 bases at V and 1 base at J, with 14 bases in the middle. The CDR3 sequence: CATNSGGSGNTIYF. The CDR3 bases are TGTGCCACTAACAGTGGGGGATCTGGAAACACCATATATTTT. Using reference TRBV5-4 and TRBJ1-3 for the parts outside the CDR3, the full variable domain is ETGVTQSPTHLIKTRGQQVTLRCSSQSGHNTVSWYQQALGQGPQFIFQYYREEENGRGNFPPRFSGLQFPNYSSELNVNALELDDSALYLCATNSGGSGNTIYFGEGSWLTVV.

As regards this clone: Other DNA sequences from this sample encode an identical CDR3 as well. V usage is TRBV28 and J usage is TRBJ2-7; D perhaps matches TRBD1 (5 bases). CDR1 is MDHEN, CDR2 SYDVKM, per germline. The CDR3 runs to 13 residues. The ends were cut back, 2 bases at V and 0 bases at J, with 5 bases in the middle. In nucleotides, the CDR3 is TGTGCCAGCAGTTTAAGGGGCTCCTACGAGCAGTACTTC. Amino acid sequence: CASSLRGSYEQYF.

J is TRBJ2-4 and V is TRBV7-2, with 8 nucleotides matching TRBD2. The germline gives CDR1 SGHTA, CDR2 FQGNSA. V was pared by 1 base and J by 8 bases, with 1 base of the junction left unmatched. The CDR3 is 13 residues long. The DNA of the CDR3 is TGTGCCAGCAGCTTAGAGCGGGAGCACATTCAGTACTTC. Translating it yields CASSLEREHIQYF.

The rearrangement links TRBV4-1 to TRBJ1-5; D may be TRBD1 (6 bases). Germline V gene lookup returns CDR1 MGHRA and CDR2 YSYEKL. This CDR3 region has 17 residues. V was shortened by 3 bases and J by 1 base, with 16 bases between the two germline ends. The CDR3 nucleotides are TGCGCCAGCAGCCAGTCCGGGACACTATTCAGCAATCAGCCCCAGCATTTT. Its translation: CASSQSGTLFSNQPQHF.

The chain uses TRBV18 and TRBJ1-1; 9 nucleotides match TRBD1. The CDR3 is 15 amino acids. Germline CDR1 and CDR2: KGHSH and LQKENI. V lost 6 bases, J lost 4 bases, and 9 bases stayed unmatched. Here the CDR3 reads CASSRGQGRFTEAFF. DNA for the CDR3: TGTGCCAGCTCGCGGGGACAGGGAAGGTTCACTGAAGCTTTCTTT.

This clone was observed once. The chain is built from TRBV9 and TRBJ2-5; 11 bases are a match to TRBD2. V dropped 0 bases and J dropped 5; count of bases not matched to a gene: 9. The V gene's germline CDR1 is SGDLS and CDR2 YYNGEE. The CDR3 extends over 17 amino acids. The CDR3 spells CASSVALSGRGGETQYF. CDR3 in DNA: TGTGCCAGCAGCGTAGCTCTTAGCGGGAGGGGAGGGGAGACCCAGTACTTC.

J is TRBJ1-5 and V is TRBV14; D remains ambiguous. Germline values: CDR1 SGHDN, CDR2 FVKESK. CDR3 length: 13 residues. The ends were cut back, 0 bases at V and 7 bases at J, with 7 bases in the middle. Written as DNA, the CDR3 is TGTGCCAGCAGCCAAGATCTTGGGCAGCCCCAGCATTTT. This gives the protein CASSQDLGQPQHF. Full variable domain (remainder filled in from reference TRBV14 and TRBJ1-5): EAGVTQFPSHSVIEKGQTVTLRCDPISGHDNLYWYRRVMGKEIKFLLHFVKESKQDESGMPNNRFLAERTGGTYSTLKVQPAELEDSGVYFCASSQDLGQPQHFGDGTRLSIL.

This clone was seen a single time. The chain uses TRBV5-5 and TRBJ2-3, with 10 bases matching TRBD2. Losses at the gene ends were 2 bases for V and 3 bases for J; bases not matched to a gene: 0. This CDR3 has 14 residues. CDR1 is SGHKS, CDR2 YYEKEE, per germline (reference sequence). The CDR3 nucleotides are TGTGCCAGCAGCTTTAGCGGGGGGACAGATACGCAGTATTTT. Translating gives CASSFSGGTDTQYF.

This clone was seen a handful of times. J is TRBJ2-7 and V is TRBV11-2; tentative D call: TRBD1 (5 bases). Germline CDR1 is SGHAT and CDR2 is FQNNGV. The V end lost 3 bases, the J end lost 2 bases, and 11 bases lay between the germline ends. The CDR3 is 14 amino acids. The CDR3 DNA is TGTGCCAGCAGCTTGGCGACAGCCGCCTACGAGCAGTACTTC. It specifies CASSLATAAYEQYF.

In this sample, this clone turned up once. The V and J genes are TRBV10-1 and TRBJ2-3; D unresolved. V was pared by 5 bases and J by 1 base, with 10 bases between. CDR1 is WNHNN, CDR2 SYGVQD, per germline (reference sequence). This CDR3 has 14 amino acids. This CDR3 is CASSTGSGTDTQYF. In nucleotides, the CDR3 is TGCGCCAGCAGTACTGGGTCGGGCACAGATACGCAGTATTTT.